One and the same sample provided the 17 T cell receptor beta chains below, sequenced in a study of early T cells in non-severe SARS-CoV-2 infection. TCRdb redid the calling of the 5' RACE reads with MiXCR, one entry per CDR3 protein. The sample comprises 100,000 to 120,000 distinct CDR3 sequences, 10% to 15% of which are singletons, and approximately 4% rests with the top ten. Material: whole blood, obtained at baseline. The origin of the receptors is an adult who was a healthcare worker with PCR-confirmed SARS-CoV-2 infection or an uninfected control (not recorded which).

CDR3 protein: CASSGGGTEAFF. The CDR3 bases are TGTGCCAGCAGTGGAGGGGGCACTGAAGCTTTCTTT. This chain joins TRBV6-6 and TRBJ1-1; D is possibly TRBD1 (6 bases). The V gene lost 5 bases and the J gene lost 4 bases, with 8 bases spanning the gap. Germline CDR1 and CDR2: MNHNY and SVGAGI (reference sequence). This CDR3 is 12 amino acids long.

A few counts support this clonotype. The chain carries TRBV2 and TRBJ1-5; tentative D call: TRBD1 (5 bases). Trimming left V 5 bases short and J 1 base short, with 9 bases between. Germline values: CDR1 SNHLY, CDR2 FYNNEI. The CDR3 runs to 14 residues. As DNA, the CDR3 is TGTGCCAGCAGTCCCAGGGTGAGCAATCAGCCCCAGCATTTT. Amino acids: CASSPRVSNQPQHF.

This clonotype showed up just a few times. The V and J genes are TRBV20-1 and TRBJ2-3; 10 nucleotides agree with TRBD2. The germline V gene has CDR1 DFQATT and CDR2 SNEGSKA (reference sequence). The junction had 5 bases not matched to a gene; V was cut back by 2 bases and J by 0 bases. CDR3 length: 16 residues. The CDR3 nucleotides read TGCAGTGCTAGAATGACTAGCGGGCTTAGCACAGATACGCAGTATTTT. Amino acids: CSARMTSGLSTDTQYF.

The chain recombines TRBV2 with TRBJ1-2; D is uncertain. Germline V gene lookup returns CDR1 SNHLY and CDR2 FYNNEI. This CDR3 spans 15 amino acids. V was shortened by 1 base and J by 4 bases, with 13 bases between the two germline ends. The CDR3 region has the DNA TGTGCCAGCAGTGAAGTAGGCAGTATCGGCTATGGCTACACCTTC. This gives the protein CASSEVGSIGYGYTF.

The chain couples TRBV7-8 to TRBJ1-4; possible D gene TRBD1, 5 bases. CDR3 length: 13 residues. The V end was cut by 10 bases, the J end by 2 bases, with 11 bases between. The germline V gene has CDR1 SGHVS and CDR2 FQNEAQ. This CDR3 is CATEEGTNEKLFF. CDR3 DNA: TGTGCCACCGAGGAGGGGACTAATGAAAAACTGTTTTTT.

Ten or more counts support this clonotype. The chain uses TRBV9 and TRBJ2-7, with D possibly being TRBD1 or TRBD2 (5 bases each). The CDR3 consists of 15 residues. Trimming removed 0 bases at V and 3 bases at J, with 13 bases between. Germline CDR1 reads SGDLS; CDR2 reads YYNGEE. CDR3 bases: TGTGCCAGCAGCGTAGGGTCAGCGAGGGGCTACGAGCAGTACTTC. Amino acid sequence: CASSVGSARGYEQYF.

This clonotype was picked up many times. In nucleotides, the CDR3 is TGTGCCAGCAGCTTACAGGCACGCTCCTATAATTCACCCCTCCACTTT. This translates into CASSLQARSYNSPLHF. This chain connects TRBV7-2 to TRBJ1-6; D call uncertain. Trimming removed 2 bases from V and 0 bases from J, with 8 bases in between. The CDR3 extends over 16 amino acids. From germline, CDR1 is SGHTA and CDR2 FQGNSA.

This chain uses TRBV27 with TRBJ2-3; D assignment may be TRBD1 or TRBD2 (6 bases each). V was trimmed by 4 bases and J by 7 bases, leaving 21 bases between them. Germline CDR1 is MNHEY and CDR2 is SMNVEV (reference sequence). This CDR3 is 16 amino acids long. The CDR3 DNA follows: TGTGCCAGCAGTTCCAGCAAGACCACAGGGAGGAATACGCAGTATTTT. It yields the protein CASSSSKTTGRNTQYF.

The chain employs TRBV9 and TRBJ2-1, with 7 bases lining up with TRBD2. There are 15 residues in the CDR3. Trimming took 0 bases from V and 5 from J; bases not matched to a gene: 5. The germline gives CDR1 SGDLS, CDR2 YYNGEE. The CDR3 DNA reads as TGTGCCAGCAGCGTAGGCGGGGGTCATGACAATGAGCAGTTCTTC. It codes for CASSVGGGHDNEQFF.

V and J are TRBV4-2 and TRBJ2-1, with D perhaps TRBD2 (5 bases). Between the trimmed V and J ends, which lost 0 bases and 8 bases, there was a span of 20 bases. The CDR3 runs 17 residues. The germline V gene has CDR1 LGHNA and CDR2 YNFKEQ. The CDR3 loop reads CASSQEPSRLQRDEQFF. CDR3 sequence (DNA): TGTGCCAGCAGCCAAGAGCCTAGCCGGCTACAAAGAGATGAGCAGTTCTTC.

This clonotype came up many times. The chain combines TRBV20-1 with TRBJ2-5; 7 bases map to TRBD2. The germline V gene encodes CDR1 DFQATT and CDR2 SNEGSKA (reference sequence). The CDR3 is 15 amino acids. V was clipped by 6 bases and J by 5 bases; unmatched bases: 15. The CDR3 protein is CSAVSQRGPRETQYF. CDR3 sequence (DNA): TGCAGTGCCGTGAGCCAGCGGGGCCCCAGGGAGACCCAGTACTTC.

This clonotype occurred a few times. The rearrangement links TRBV4-1 to TRBJ1-3; 7 bases match TRBD1. This CDR3 region has 15 residues. The V gene's germline CDR1 is MGHRA and CDR2 YSYEKL. The J segment lost 5 bases and the V segment lost 3 bases, leaving 7 bases of the junction unmatched. CDR3 residues: CASSQTGLARNTIYF. The CDR3 bases are TGCGCCAGCAGCCAGACAGGGTTGGCAAGAAACACCATATATTTT.

This chain connects TRBV21-1 to TRBJ2-7; the table's D gene call, TRBD2, was not cross checked with the DNA. TRBV21-1 is shown as a pseudogene. The CDR3 has 16 amino acids. CDR3 region: CASSLGAGTSGYEQYF. CDR3 coding DNA: TGTGCCAGCAGCCTAGGGGCGGGGACTAGCGGATACGAGCAGTACTTC.

This clonotype came up many times. This sequence joins TRBV13 and TRBJ2-2; D may be TRBD2 (5 bases). The germline V gene has CDR1 PRHDT and CDR2 FYEKMQ (reference sequence). There are 17 residues in the CDR3. V lost 5 bases and J lost 2, with 18 bases in between. The CDR3: CASSNTRTELNTGELFF. In nucleotides, the CDR3 is TGTGCCAGCAGCAACACACGGACTGAACTAAACACCGGGGAGCTGTTTTTT. Full variable domain (missing parts from reference TRBV13 and TRBJ2-2): AAGVIQSPRHLIKEKRETATLKCYPIPRHDTVYWYQQGPGQDPQFLISFYEKMQSDKGSIPDRFSAQQFSDYHSELNMSSLELGDSALYFCASSNTRTELNTGELFFGEGSRLTVL.

This clonotype was seen ten or more times. The CDR3 region is CASSNIFRDRGLGYTF. CDR3 DNA sequence: TGCGCCAGCAGCAACATCTTTCGAGACAGGGGTTTGGGCTACACCTTC. The genes are TRBV4-1 and TRBJ1-2; 8 positions match TRBD1. Germline V CDR1 and CDR2: MGHRA, YSYEKL. The ends lost 5 bases at V and 8 bases at J; junction bases unmatched: 16. The CDR3 is made up of 16 amino acids.

This sequence joins TRBV5-1 and TRBJ2-3; 12 positions agree with TRBD1. The V and J ends lost 2 bases and 0 bases, in that order; junction bases with no gene match: 4. The germline V gene has CDR1 SGHRS and CDR2 YFSETQ. The CDR3 is 17 amino acids. The CDR3 reads CASSFTGQGASTDTQYF. The CDR3 bases are TGCGCCAGCAGCTTTACGGGACAGGGGGCAAGCACAGATACGCAGTATTTT.

The chain couples TRBV6-5 to TRBJ1-6; maybe TRBD1 (6 bases). The CDR3 is 16 residues long. Germline V gives CDR1 MNHEY, CDR2 SVGAGI. V dropped 7 bases and J dropped 10 bases, with 23 bases sitting between them. The CDR3 nucleotides are TGTGCCAGCATGGTTTCAGGGGCGGCCGGGAGGTCACCCCTCCACTTT. Translating gives CASMVSGAAGRSPLHF.